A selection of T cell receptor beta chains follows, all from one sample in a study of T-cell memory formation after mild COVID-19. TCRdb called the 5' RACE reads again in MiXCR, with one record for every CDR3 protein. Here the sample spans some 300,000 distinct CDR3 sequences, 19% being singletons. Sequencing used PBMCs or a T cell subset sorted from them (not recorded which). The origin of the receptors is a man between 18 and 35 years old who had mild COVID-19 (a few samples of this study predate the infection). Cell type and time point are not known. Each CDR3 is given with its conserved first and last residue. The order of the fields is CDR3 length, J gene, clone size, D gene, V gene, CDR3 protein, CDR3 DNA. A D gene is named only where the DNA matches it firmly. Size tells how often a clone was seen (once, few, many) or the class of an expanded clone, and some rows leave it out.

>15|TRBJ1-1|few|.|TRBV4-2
CASSQEGGMNTEAFF
TGTGCCAGCAGCCAAGAAGGGGGTATGAACACTGAAGCTTTCTTT
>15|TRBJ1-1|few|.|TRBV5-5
CASSLIRSGSTEAFF
TGTGCCAGCAGCTTGATTCGGTCGGGATCCACTGAAGCTTTCTTT
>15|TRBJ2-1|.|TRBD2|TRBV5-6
CASRTSGGALFEQFF
TGTGCCAGCAGGACGAGCGGGGGGGCCCTTTTTGAGCAGTTCTTC
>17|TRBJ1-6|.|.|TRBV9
CASSVSGSSSYNSPLHF
TGTGCCAGCAGCGTCTCAGGGTCGAGCTCCTATAATTCACCCCTCCACTTT
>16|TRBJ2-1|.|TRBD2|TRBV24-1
CATSDQPGAGGNEQFF
TGTGCCACCAGTGACCAGCCGGGGGCGGGGGGCAATGAGCAGTTCTTC
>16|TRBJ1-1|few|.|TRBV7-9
CASSPPRGNMNTEAFF
TGTGCCAGCAGTCCCCCCAGGGGCAATATGAACACTGAAGCTTTCTTT
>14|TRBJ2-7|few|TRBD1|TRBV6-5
CASSRDRGLYEQYF
TGTGCCAGCAGTCGCGACAGGGGGCTTTACGAGCAGTACTTC
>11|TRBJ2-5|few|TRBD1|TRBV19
CASSLGQGFYF
TGTGCCAGTAGTCTCGGACAGGGGTTTTACTTC
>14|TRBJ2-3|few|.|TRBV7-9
CASSHGRDTDTQYF
TGTGCCAGCAGCCACGGACGGGACACAGATACGCAGTATTTT
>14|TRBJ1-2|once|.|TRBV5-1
CASSHSGERYGYTF
TGCGCCAGCAGCCACTCGGGAGAGCGATATGGCTACACCTTC
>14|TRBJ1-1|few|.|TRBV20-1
CSARQGPATAEAFF
TGCAGTGCTAGGCAGGGACCGGCAACGGCTGAAGCTTTCTTT
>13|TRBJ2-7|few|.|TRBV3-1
CASSQDAGVKQYF
TGTGCCAGCAGCCAAGATGCAGGAGTAAAGCAGTACTTC
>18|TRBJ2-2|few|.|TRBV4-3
CASSQERFRPGAGGELFF
TGCGCCAGCAGCCAAGAGCGCTTTAGGCCGGGGGCGGGCGGGGAGCTGTTTTTT
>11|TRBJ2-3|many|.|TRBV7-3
CASSFMDTQYF
TGTGCCAGCAGCTTTATGGATACGCAGTATTTT
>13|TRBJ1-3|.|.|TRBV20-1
CSWTGGTGNTIYF
TGCAGTTGGACGGGAGGAACTGGAAACACCATATATTTT
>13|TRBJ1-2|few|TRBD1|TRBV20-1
CSAPRQGAEGYTF
TGCAGTGCTCCCCGACAGGGGGCGGAGGGCTACACCTTC
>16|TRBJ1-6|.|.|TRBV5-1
CASRTQGGSYNSPLHF
TGCGCCAGCAGGACACAGGGCGGCTCCTATAATTCACCCCTCCACTTT
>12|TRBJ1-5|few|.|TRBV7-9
CASSLDIQPQHF
TGTGCCAGCAGCTTGGATATTCAGCCCCAGCATTTT
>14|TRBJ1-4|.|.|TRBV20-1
CSARETTGLEKLFF
TGCAGTGCTAGAGAAACGACAGGACTGGAAAAACTGTTTTTT
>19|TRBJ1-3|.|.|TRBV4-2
CASSQATRGEAFSGNTIYF
TGTGCCAGCAGCCAAGCTACCCGGGGCGAGGCCTTCTCTGGAAACACCATATATTTT
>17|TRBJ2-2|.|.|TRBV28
CASRSPRTRANTGELFF
TGTGCCAGCAGAAGCCCCCGTACAAGAGCGAACACCGGGGAGCTGTTTTTT
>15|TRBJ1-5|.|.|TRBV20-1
CSARGRGRGGQPQHF
TGCAGTGCTAGAGGGAGGGGCAGGGGCGGTCAGCCCCAGCATTTT
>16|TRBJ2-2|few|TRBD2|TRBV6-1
CASSARLAGVTGELFF
TGTGCCAGCAGTGCCCGACTAGCGGGTGTCACCGGGGAGCTGTTTTTT
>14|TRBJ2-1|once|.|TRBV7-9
CASSLEAPYNEQFF
TGTGCCAGCAGCTTAGAAGCCCCCTACAATGAGCAGTTCTTC
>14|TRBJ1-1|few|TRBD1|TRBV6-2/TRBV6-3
CASSATGGYTEAFF
TGTGCCAGCAGTGCGACAGGGGGCTACACTGAAGCTTTCTTT
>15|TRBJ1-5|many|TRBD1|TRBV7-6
CASSLNQGAGQPQHF
TGTGCCAGCAGCTTAAACCAGGGGGCGGGACAGCCCCAGCATTTT
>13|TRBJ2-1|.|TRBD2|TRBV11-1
CASSPRGGIEQFF
TGTGCCAGCAGCCCACGGGGGGGCATTGAGCAGTTCTTC